This is a list of T cell receptor beta chains from one sample in a study of CXCR3-negative and CXCR3-positive naive CD8 T cells. TCRdb re-called the 5' RACE reads and gives one entry per CDR3 protein, without DNA. The sample is made up of 65,000 to 90,000 distinct CDR3 sequences, and the top ten hold around 0.62% of it. The sequenced sample was naive CXCR3+ CD8+ T cells from blood. These TCRs come from a human donor in good health. Some clones in this sample may be carry-over from other donors' samples. The CDR3 runs from the conserved cysteine through the conserved F or W.

>TRBV12-3/TRBV12-4|TRBJ2-7
CASSPGSYEQYF
>TRBV4-1|TRBJ1-2
CASSQRTGGDYGYTF
>TRBV12-3/TRBV12-4|TRBJ2-3
CASSFGSADTQYF
>TRBV9|TRBJ2-7
CASSVGEEFLEYEQYF
>TRBV20-1|TRBJ2-5
CSARAQTGETQYF
>TRBV12-3/TRBV12-4|TRBJ2-3
CASSLLPSDTQYF
>TRBV20-1|TRBJ2-7
CSASSDIEGFSYEQYF
>TRBV7-9|TRBJ2-7
CASSSTGGHIAEQYF
>TRBV9|TRBJ2-5
CASSVGIQDGGEETQYF
>TRBV12-3/TRBV12-4|TRBJ1-4
CASSLEGQKLFF
>TRBV13|TRBJ2-7
CASSSTGTYEQYF
>TRBV7-8|TRBJ2-7
CASSSQWSTYEQYF
>TRBV25-1|TRBJ1-6
CASSEPSSGSALHF
>TRBV14|TRBJ2-5
CASSQVLFQETQYF
>TRBV6-6|TRBJ2-3
CASSYSWSTDTQYF
>TRBV28|TRBJ2-5
CASSLRREGFQETQYF
>TRBV5-8|TRBJ1-6
CASSSDARNSPLHF
>TRBV29-1|TRBJ2-3
CSVGTGFPDTQYF
>TRBV3-1|TRBJ1-4
CASRIHHATNEKLFF
>TRBV29-1|TRBJ2-2
CSVGAPGAWGTGELFF
>TRBV6-2/TRBV6-3|TRBJ2-5
CASSPRLAGATTRETQYF
>TRBV29-1|TRBJ2-5
CSVELAGGSIQETQYF
>TRBV6-5|TRBJ2-7
CATSRDPPYEQYF